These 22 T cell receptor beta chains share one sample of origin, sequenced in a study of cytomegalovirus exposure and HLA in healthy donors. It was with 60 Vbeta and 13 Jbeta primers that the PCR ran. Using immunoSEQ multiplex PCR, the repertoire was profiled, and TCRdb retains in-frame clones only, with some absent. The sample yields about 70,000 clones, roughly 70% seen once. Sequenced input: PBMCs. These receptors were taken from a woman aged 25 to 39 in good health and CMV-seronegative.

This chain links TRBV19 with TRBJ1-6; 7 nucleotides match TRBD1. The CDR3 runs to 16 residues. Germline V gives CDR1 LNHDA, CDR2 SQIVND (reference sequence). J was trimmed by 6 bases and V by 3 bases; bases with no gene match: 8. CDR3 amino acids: CASSILGGGGNSPLHF. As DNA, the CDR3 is TGTGCCAGTAGTATTTTAGGGGGCGGAGGTAATTCACCCCTCCACTTT.

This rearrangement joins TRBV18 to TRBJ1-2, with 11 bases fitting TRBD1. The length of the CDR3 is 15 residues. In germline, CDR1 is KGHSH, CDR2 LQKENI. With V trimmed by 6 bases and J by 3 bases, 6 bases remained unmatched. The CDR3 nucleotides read TGTGCCAGCTCTTCCGGACAGGGGGCTCACTATGGCTACACCTTC. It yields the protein CASSSGQGAHYGYTF.

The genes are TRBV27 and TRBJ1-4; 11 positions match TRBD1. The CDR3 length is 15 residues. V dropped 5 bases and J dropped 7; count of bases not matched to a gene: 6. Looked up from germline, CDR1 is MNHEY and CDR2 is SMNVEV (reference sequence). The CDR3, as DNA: TGTGCCAGCAGTCCTGGGACAGGGGGTCTTGAAAAACTGTTTTTT. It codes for CASSPGTGGLEKLFF.

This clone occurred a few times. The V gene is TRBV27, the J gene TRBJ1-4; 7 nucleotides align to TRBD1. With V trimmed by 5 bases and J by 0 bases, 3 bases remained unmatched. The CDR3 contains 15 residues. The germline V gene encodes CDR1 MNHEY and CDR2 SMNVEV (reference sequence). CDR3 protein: CASSGGQATNEKLFF. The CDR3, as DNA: TGTGCCAGCAGTGGCGGACAGGCAACTAATGAAAAACTGTTTTTT.

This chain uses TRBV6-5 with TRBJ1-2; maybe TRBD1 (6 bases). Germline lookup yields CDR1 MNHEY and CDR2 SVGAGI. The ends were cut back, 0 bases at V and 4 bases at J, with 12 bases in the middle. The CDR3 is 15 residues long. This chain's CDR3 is CASSYSGQFGYGYTF. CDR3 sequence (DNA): TGTGCCAGCAGTTACTCCGGACAGTTCGGCTATGGCTACACCTTC.

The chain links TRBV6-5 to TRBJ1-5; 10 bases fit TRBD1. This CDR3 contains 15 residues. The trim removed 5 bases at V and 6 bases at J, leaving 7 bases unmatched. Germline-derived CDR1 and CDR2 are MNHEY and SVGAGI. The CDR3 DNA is TGTGCCAGCAGTCGGGACAGGGGATTGGGTCAGCCCCAGCATTTT. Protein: CASSRDRGLGQPQHF.

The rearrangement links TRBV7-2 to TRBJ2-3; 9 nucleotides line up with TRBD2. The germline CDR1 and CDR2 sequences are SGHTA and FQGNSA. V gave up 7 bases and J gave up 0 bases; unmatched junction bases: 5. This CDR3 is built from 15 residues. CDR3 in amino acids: CASIWTSASTDTQYF. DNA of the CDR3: TGTGCCAGCATTTGGACTAGCGCTAGCACAGATACGCAGTATTTT.

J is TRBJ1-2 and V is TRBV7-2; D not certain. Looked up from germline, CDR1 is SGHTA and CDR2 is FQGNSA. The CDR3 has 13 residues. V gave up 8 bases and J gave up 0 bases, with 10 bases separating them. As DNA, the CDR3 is TGTGCCAGCGCCACAGAACCTAACTATGGCTACACCTTC. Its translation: CASATEPNYGYTF.

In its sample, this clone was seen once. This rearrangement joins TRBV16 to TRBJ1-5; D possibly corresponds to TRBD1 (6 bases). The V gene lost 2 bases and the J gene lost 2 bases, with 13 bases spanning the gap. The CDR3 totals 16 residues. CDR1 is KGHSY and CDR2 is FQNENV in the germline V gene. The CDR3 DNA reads TGTGCCAGCAGCCAAACGATGGGGGCTGGCAATCAGCCCCAGCATTTT. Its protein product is CASSQTMGAGNQPQHF.

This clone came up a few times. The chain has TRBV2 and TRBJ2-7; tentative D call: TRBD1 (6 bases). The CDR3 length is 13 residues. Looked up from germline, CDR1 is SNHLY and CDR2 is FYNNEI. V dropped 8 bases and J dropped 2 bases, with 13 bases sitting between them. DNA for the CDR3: TGTGCCAGCCACGAGGGGGAAGCCTACGAGCAGTACTTC. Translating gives CASHEGEAYEQYF.

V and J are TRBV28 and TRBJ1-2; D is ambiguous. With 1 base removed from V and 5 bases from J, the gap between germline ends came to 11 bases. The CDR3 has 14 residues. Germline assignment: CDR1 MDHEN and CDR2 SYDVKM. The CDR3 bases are TGTGCCAGCAGTTTATCCCAGGTCTCGTATGGCTACACCTTC. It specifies CASSLSQVSYGYTF.

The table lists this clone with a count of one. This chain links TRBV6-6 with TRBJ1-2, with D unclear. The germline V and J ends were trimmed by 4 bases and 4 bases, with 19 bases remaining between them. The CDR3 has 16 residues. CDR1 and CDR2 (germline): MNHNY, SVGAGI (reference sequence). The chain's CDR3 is CASSSFGLSGSYGYTF. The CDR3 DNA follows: TGTGCCAGCAGTTCCTTCGGACTCTCGGGGAGCTATGGCTACACCTTC.

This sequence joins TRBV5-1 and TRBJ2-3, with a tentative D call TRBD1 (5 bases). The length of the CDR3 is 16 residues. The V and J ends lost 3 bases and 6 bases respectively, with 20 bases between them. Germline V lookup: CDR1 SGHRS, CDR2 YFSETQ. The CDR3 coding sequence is TGCGCCAGCAGCTCGTCACCTCTCCGCAGGGCCGATACGCAGTATTTT. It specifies CASSSSPLRRADTQYF.

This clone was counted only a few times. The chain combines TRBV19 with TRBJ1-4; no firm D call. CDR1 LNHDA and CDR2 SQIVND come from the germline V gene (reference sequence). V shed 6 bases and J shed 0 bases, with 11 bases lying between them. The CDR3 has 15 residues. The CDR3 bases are TGTGCCAGTAGGAGTTACAGCTCAACTAATGAAAAACTGTTTTTT. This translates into CASRSYSSTNEKLFF. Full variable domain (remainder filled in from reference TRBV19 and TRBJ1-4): DGGITQSPKYLFRKEGQNVTLSCEQNLNHDAMYWYRQDPGQGLRLIYYSQIVNDFQKGDIAEGYSVSREKKESFPLTVTSAQKNPTAFYLCASRSYSSTNEKLFFGSGTQLSVL.

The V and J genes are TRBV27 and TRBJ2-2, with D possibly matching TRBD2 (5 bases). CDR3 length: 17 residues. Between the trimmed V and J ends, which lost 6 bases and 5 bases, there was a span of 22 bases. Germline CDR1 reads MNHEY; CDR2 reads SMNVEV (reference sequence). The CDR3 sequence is CASRPLPRTRVTGELFF. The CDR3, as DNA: TGTGCCAGCAGGCCCTTACCACGGACTCGGGTAACCGGGGAGCTGTTTTTT.

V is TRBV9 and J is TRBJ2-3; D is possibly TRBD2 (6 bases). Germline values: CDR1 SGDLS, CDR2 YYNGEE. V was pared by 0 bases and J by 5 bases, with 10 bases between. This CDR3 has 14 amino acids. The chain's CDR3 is CASSVELAEDTQYF. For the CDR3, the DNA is TGTGCCAGCAGCGTAGAACTAGCAGAAGATACGCAGTATTTT.

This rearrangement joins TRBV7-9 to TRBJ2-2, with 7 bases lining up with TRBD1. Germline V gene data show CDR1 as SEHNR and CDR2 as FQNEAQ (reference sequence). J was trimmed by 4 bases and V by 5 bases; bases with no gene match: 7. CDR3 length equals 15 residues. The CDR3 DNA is TGTGCCAGCAGCACGGGACAGCCGGGCACCGGGGAGCTGTTTTTT. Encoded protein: CASSTGQPGTGELFF.

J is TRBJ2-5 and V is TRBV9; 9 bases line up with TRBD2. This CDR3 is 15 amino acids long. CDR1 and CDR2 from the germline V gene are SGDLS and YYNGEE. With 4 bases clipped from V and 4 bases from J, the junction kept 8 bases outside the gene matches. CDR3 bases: TGTGCCAGCAGCTCGCGGGGGGGTCGAGTAGAGACCCAGTACTTC. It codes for CASSSRGGRVETQYF.

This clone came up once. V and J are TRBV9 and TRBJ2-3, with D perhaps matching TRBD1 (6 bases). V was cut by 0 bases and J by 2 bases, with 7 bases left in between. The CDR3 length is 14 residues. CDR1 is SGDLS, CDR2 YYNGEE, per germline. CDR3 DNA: TGTGCCAGCAGCGTAGACAGGGACACAGATACGCAGTATTTT. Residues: CASSVDRDTDTQYF.

In nucleotides, the CDR3 is TGTGCCAGTAGTATAAAAGACTCGTTCCAGCCGCAAGAGACCCAGTACTTC. As protein: CASSIKDSFQPQETQYF. V gene TRBV19 combines with J gene TRBJ2-5, with D hard to call. CDR1 and CDR2 from the germline V gene are LNHDA and SQIVND (reference sequence). Trimming pared 2 bases from V and 2 bases from J, leaving 18 bases between. There are 17 residues in the CDR3.

The CDR3 DNA reads as TGTGCCAGCAGCGTGGCAGGGGCCAACCAAGAGACCCAGTACTTC. This encodes CASSVAGANQETQYF. V is TRBV7-2 and J is TRBJ2-5, with a weak D call TRBD1 (6 bases). The CDR3 consists of 15 residues. Germline CDR1 SGHTA, CDR2 FQGNSA. Deletions cut 5 bases from V and 0 bases from J, with 13 bases between.

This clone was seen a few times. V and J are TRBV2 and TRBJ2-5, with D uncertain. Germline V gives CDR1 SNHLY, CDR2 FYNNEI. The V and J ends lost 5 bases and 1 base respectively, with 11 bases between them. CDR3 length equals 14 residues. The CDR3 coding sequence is TGTGCCAGCAGTCCAGGAAACACCCAAGAGACCCAGTACTTC. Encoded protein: CASSPGNTQETQYF.